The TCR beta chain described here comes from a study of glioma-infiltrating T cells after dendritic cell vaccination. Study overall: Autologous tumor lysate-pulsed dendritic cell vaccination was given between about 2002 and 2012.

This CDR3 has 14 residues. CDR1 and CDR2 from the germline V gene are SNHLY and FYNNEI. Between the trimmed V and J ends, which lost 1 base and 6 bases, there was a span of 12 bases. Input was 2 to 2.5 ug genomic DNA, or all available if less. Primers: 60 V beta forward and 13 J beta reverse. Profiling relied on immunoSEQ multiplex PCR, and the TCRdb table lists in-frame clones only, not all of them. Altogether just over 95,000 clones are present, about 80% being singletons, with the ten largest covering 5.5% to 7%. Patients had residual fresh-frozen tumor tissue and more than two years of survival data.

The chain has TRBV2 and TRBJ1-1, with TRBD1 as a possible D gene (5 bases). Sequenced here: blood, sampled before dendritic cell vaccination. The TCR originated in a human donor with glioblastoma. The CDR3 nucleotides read TGTGCCAGCAGTGAAGACAGGCTGGGCTCTGAAGCTTTCTTT. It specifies CASSEDRLGSEAFF.